One TCR beta chain is described in this entry. Its antigen is unidentified. Each CDR3 protein is one row after TCRdb ran MiXCR on the RT-PCR reads. The sample records over 400,000 distinct CDR3 sequences, about an eighth being singletons. These data come from a study of response to subunit inactivated influenza vaccine. Study-wide results and limits: Authors suggested few new T cells are recruited by each seasonal influenza vaccination.

J lost 7 bases, V lost 5 bases, and 19 bases had no gene match. The CDR3 runs 18 residues. The germline gives CDR1 SGHAT, CDR2 FQNNGV. The sample consisted of PBMCs from blood, taken about 40 days after vaccination. This chain links TRBV11-2 with TRBJ2-5; 10 positions agree with TRBD2. This receptor was taken from a man aged 50-59 years who received an inactivated influenza vaccine. The CDR3 DNA is TGTGCCAGCAGCGTTCCGGGACTAGCGAAGAGAGGGGTCGGGACCCAGTACTTC. Its translation: CASSVPGLAKRGVGTQYF.